Included here is one T cell receptor (beta chain) sequence, with context. Antigen: not known. The entry originates in a study of T-cell reconstitution after alpha-beta-depleted transplantation in children. Unique molecular identifiers were incorporated during preparation of the TCRbeta library. MiXCR was run by TCRdb on the PCR reads, yielding one entry per CDR3 protein. The sample lists 780,000 or so distinct CDR3 sequences, roughly 16% seen once, with about 5% in the top ten. Whole-study findings and limits: Reportedly, only several hundred clones from non-depleted graft cells drove alpha-beta T-cell counts at about two months. Several patients had high TCRbeta diversity at day 60; it came from surviving recipient T cells and thymic progenitors. At the one-year point after transplant, T-cell counts and TCRbeta diversity were found to come mostly from T cells that had been newly produced.

With V trimmed by 3 bases and J by 7 bases, 12 bases remained unmatched. This CDR3 contains 16 residues. In germline, CDR1 is ENHRY, CDR2 SYGVKD. The chain carries TRBV10-3 and TRBJ2-7; 10 bases line up with TRBD2. The receptor's source is a male patient under 18 who had a stem cell transplant for acute lymphoblastic leukemia, so the T cells may come from the graft donor. Sequenced here: PBMCs, mostly from graft donor cells, sampled 360 days after TCRalphabeta/CD19-depleted stem cell transplant. The CDR3, as DNA: TGTGCCATCAGTGACCCGGCCAGCGGGAGGGCCGGAGAGCAGTACTTC. Residues: CAISDPASGRAGEQYF.